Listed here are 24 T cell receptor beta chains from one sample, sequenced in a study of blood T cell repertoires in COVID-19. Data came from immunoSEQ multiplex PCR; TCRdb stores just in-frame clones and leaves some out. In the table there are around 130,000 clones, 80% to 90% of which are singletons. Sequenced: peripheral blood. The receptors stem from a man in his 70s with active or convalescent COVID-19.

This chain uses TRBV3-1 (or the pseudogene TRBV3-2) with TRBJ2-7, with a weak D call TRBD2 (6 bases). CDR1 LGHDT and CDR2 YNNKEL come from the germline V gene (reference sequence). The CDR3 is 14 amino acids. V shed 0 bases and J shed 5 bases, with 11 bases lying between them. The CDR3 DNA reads TGTGCCAGCAGCCAAGATAGGGACTTCCACGAGCAGTACTTC. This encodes CASSQDRDFHEQYF.

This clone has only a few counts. The CDR3 DNA follows: TGTGCCAGCAGTTTTGTCGGGCAGGGATACAATGAGCAGTTCTTC. This encodes CASSFVGQGYNEQFF. The chain couples TRBV28 to TRBJ2-1, with D tentatively TRBD1 (5 bases). Trimming cost V 3 bases and J 4 bases, with 13 bases left between them. The CDR3 is 15 amino acids. Germline CDR1 MDHEN, CDR2 SYDVKM. The full variable domain, its missing parts supplied by reference TRBV28 and TRBJ2-1, is DVKVTQSSRYLVKRTGEKVFLECVQDMDHENMFWYRQDPGLGLRLIYFSYDVKMKEKGDIPEGYSVSREKKERFSLILESASTNQTSMYLCASSFVGQGYNEQFFGPGTRLTVL.

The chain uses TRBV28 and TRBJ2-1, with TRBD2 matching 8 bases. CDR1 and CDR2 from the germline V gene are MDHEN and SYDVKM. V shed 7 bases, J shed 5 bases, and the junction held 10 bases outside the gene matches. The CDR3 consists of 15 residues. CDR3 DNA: TGTGCCAGCACCTTGGGGGGACTAGGGCACAATGAGCAGTTCTTC. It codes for CASTLGGLGHNEQFF.

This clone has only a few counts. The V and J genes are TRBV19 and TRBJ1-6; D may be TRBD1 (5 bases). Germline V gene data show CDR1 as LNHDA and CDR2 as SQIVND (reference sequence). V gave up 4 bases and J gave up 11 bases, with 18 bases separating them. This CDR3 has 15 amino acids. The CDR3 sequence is CASSRRTSENPPLHF. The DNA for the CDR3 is TGTGCCAGTAGTAGACGGACAAGCGAAAATCCACCCCTCCACTTT.

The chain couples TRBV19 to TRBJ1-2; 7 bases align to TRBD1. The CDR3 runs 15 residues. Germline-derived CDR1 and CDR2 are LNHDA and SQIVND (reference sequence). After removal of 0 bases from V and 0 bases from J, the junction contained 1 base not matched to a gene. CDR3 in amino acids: CASSIDGTANYGYTF. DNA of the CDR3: TGTGCCAGTAGTATAGACGGGACAGCTAACTATGGCTACACCTTC.

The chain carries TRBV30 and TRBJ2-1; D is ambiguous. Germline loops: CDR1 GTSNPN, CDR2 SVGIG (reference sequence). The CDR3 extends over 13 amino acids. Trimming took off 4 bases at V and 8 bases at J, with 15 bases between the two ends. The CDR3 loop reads CAWTQGGAYEQFF. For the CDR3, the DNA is TGTGCCTGGACCCAAGGTGGAGCGTATGAGCAGTTCTTC.

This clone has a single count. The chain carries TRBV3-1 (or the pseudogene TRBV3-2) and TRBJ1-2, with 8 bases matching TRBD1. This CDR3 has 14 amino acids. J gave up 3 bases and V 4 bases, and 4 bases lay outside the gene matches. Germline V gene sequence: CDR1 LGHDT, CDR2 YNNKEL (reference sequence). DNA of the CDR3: TGTGCCAGCAGCCTCGGGACAGGAGACTATGGCTACACCTTC. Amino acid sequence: CASSLGTGDYGYTF.

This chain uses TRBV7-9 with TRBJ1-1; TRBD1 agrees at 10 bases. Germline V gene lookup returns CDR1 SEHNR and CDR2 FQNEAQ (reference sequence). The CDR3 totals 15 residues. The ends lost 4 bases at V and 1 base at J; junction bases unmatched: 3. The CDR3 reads CASSSGTGENTEAFF. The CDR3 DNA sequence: TGTGCCAGCAGCTCCGGGACAGGGGAGAACACTGAAGCTTTCTTT. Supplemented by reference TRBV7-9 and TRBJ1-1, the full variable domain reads DTGVSQNPRHKITKRGQNVTFRCDPISEHNRLYWYRQTLGQGPEFLTYFQNEAQLEKSRLLSDRFSAERPKGSFSTLEIQRTEQGDSAMYLCASSSGTGENTEAFFGQGTRLTVV.

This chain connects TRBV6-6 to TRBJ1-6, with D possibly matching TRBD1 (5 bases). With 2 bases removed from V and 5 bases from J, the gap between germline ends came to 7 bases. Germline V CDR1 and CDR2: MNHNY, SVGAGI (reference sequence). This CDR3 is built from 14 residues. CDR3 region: CASSYGADNSPLHF. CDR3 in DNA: TGTGCCAGCAGTTACGGGGCGGATAATTCACCCCTCCACTTT.

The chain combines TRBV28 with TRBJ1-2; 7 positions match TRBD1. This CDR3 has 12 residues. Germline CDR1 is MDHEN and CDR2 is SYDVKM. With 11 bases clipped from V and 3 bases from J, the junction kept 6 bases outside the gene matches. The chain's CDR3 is CASTGPDYGYTF. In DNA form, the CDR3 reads TGTGCCTCGACAGGGCCGGACTATGGCTACACCTTC.

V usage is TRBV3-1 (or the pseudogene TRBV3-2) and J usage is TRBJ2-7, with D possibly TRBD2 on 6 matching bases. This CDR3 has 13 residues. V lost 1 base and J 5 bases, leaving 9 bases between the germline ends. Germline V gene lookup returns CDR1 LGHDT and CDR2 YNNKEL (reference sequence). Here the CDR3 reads CASSQVGGNEQYF. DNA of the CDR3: TGTGCCAGCAGCCAAGTAGGAGGGAACGAGCAGTACTTC.

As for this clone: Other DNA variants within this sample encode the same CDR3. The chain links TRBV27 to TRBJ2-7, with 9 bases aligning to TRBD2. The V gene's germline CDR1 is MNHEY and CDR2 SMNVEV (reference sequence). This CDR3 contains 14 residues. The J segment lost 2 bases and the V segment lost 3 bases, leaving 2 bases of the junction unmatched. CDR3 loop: CASSFSGGAYEQYF. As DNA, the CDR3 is TGTGCCAGCAGTTTTAGCGGGGGAGCCTACGAGCAGTACTTC.

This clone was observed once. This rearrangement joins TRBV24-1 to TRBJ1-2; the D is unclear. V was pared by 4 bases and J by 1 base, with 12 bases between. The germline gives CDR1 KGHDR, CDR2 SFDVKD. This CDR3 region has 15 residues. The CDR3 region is CATSEGGDGNYGYTF. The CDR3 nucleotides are TGTGCCACCAGTGAAGGAGGAGACGGTAACTATGGCTACACCTTC.

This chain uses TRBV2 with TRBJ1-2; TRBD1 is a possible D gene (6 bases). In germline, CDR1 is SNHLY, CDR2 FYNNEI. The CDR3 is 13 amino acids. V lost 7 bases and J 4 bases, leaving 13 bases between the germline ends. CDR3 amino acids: CASKRQDIYGYTF. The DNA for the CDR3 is TGTGCCAGCAAGCGACAGGATATCTATGGCTACACCTTC.

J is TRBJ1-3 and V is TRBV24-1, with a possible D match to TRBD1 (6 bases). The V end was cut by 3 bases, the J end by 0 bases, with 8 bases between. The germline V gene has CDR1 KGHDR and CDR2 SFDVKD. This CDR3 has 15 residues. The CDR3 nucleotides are TGTGCCACCAGTGATGGACAGAGCTCTGGAAACACCATATATTTT. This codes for CATSDGQSSGNTIYF.

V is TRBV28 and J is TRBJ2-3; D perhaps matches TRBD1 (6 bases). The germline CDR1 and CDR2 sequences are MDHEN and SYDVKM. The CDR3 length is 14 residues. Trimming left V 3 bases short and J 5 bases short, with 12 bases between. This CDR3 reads CASSFVGAGDTQYF. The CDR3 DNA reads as TGTGCCAGCAGTTTTGTGGGGGCAGGAGATACGCAGTATTTT.

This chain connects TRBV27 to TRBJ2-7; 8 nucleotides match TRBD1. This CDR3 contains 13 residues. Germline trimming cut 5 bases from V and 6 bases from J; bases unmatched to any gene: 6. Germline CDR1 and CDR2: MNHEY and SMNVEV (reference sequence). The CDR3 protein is CASSRDRFREQYF. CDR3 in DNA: TGTGCCAGCAGTCGGGACAGGTTTCGCGAGCAGTACTTC.

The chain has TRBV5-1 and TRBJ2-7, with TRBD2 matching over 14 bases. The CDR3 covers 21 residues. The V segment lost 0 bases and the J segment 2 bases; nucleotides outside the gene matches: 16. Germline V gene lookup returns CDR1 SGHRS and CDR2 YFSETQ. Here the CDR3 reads CASSLGAGGGGLAGGPYEQYF. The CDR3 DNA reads TGCGCCAGCAGCTTGGGGGCAGGGGGCGGCGGACTAGCGGGAGGCCCCTACGAGCAGTACTTC.

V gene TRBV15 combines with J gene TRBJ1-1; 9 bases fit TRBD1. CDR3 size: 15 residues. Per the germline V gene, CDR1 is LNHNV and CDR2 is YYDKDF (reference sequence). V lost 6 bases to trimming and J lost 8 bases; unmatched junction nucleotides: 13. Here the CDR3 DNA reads TGTGCCACCAGGGGAGGACAGGGGTTTTTCATAGAAGCTTTCTTT. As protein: CATRGGQGFFIEAFF.

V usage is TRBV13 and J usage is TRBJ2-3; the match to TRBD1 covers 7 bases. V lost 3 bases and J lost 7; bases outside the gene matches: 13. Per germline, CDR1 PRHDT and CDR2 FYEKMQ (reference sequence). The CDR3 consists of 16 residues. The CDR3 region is CASSFSDRAVSHTQYF. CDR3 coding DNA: TGTGCCAGCAGCTTTTCCGACAGGGCAGTCTCTCATACGCAGTATTTT.

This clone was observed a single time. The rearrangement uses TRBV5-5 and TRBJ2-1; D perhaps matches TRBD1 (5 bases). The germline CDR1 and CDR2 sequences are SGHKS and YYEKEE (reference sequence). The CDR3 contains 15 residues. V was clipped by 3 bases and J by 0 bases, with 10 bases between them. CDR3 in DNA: TGTGCCAGCAGCTATACAGGCAACTCCTACAATGAGCAGTTCTTC. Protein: CASSYTGNSYNEQFF.

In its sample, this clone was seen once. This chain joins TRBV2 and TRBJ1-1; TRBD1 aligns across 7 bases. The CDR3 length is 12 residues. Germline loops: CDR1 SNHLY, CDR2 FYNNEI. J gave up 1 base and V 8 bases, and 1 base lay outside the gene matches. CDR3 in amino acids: CASAGGNTEAFF. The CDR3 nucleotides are TGTGCCAGCGCAGGGGGGAACACTGAAGCTTTCTTT.

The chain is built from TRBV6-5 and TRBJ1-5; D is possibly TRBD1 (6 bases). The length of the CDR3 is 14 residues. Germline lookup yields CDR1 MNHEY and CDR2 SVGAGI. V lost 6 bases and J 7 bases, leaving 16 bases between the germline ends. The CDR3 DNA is TGTGCCAGCAGCTCACAGGGAGGGGGACAGCCCCAGCATTTT. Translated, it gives CASSSQGGGQPQHF.

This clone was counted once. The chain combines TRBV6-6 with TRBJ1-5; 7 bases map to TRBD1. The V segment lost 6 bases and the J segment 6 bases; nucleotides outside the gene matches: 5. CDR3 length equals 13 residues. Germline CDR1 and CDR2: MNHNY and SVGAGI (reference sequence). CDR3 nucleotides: TGTGCCAGCAGAGGAACAGGGGCTCAGCCCCAGCATTTT. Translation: CASRGTGAQPQHF.